This T cell receptor beta chain derives from a study of shared clonotypes between healthy human individuals. Genomic DNA belonging to each subset was distributed in equal measure over several immunoSEQ plates. TCRdb's table, derived via immunoSEQ multiplex PCR, lists solely in-frame clones and lacks some. The sample contains about 2 million clones, 90% to 95% of which appear only once. V was clipped by 7 bases and J by 4 bases; unmatched bases: 7. Per germline, CDR1 MNHEY and CDR2 SMNVEV (reference sequence). The CDR3 sequence is 15 residues long. This TCR derives from a man in his late teens or twenties in good health. The sequenced material came from naive CD4+ T cells sorted from blood. Subset meaning: CD45RA+ positively selected. The chain employs TRBV27 and TRBJ2-2; 9 bases agree with TRBD2. CDR3 DNA: TGTGCCAGCAAGGAGCGGGGGGCGGGCACCGGGGAGCTGTTTTTT. The encoded protein is CASKERGAGTGELFF.